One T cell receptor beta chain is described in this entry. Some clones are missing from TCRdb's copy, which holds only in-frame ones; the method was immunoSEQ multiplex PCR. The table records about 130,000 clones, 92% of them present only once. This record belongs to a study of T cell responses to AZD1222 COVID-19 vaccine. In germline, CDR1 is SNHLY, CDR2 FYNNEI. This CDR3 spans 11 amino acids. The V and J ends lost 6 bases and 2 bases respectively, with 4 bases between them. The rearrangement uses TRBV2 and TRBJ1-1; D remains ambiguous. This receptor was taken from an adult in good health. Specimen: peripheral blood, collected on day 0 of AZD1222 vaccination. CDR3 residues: CASRPNTEAFF. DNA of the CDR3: TGTGCCAGCAGACCTAACACTGAAGCTTTCTTT.